The sample holds a few counts of the clone carrying this T cell receptor beta chain. Its antigen remains unknown. Germline V gene sequence: CDR1 DFQATT, CDR2 SNEGSKA (reference sequence). Trimming at V came to 1 base and at J to 5 bases, leaving 8 bases not matched to a gene. This CDR3 is built from 15 residues. TCRdb redid the calling of the reads with MiXCR, one entry per CDR3 protein. The data show more than 150,000 distinct CDR3 sequences, about 20% seen once. This sample is part of a study of T cell repertoires in cytomegalovirus infection. As for the study in general: Public TCR beta signatures marked donors with CMV infection and the matching HLA. Study-level findings and limits: The ex vivo response showed dominance by HLA-C-restricted CMV-specific TCR beta clonotypes.

The TCR originated in a human donor in good health (CMV status not recorded). Some clones in this sample may be carry-over from other donors' samples. The sample was PBMCs. The chain employs TRBV20-1 and TRBJ2-3; 8 bases align to TRBD2. CDR3 sequence (DNA): TGCAGTGCTAGAGTCAGCGGGGGCCGAGGAGATACGCAGTATTTT. Translation: CSARVSGGRGDTQYF.